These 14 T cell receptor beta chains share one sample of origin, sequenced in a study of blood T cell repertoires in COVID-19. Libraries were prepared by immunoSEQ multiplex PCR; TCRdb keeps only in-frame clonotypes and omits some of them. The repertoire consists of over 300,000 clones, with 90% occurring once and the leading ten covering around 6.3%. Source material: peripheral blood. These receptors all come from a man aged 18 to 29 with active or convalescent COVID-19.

In nucleotides, the CDR3 is TGTGCCAGCAGATACGGCGGGGAGCTGTTTTTT. This gives the protein CASRYGGELFF. The V call is TRBV7-6, the J call TRBJ2-2; D remains unclear. V lost 6 bases and J 7 bases, leaving 6 bases between the germline ends. CDR3 length: 11 amino acids. Germline V gives CDR1 SGHVS, CDR2 FNYEAQ.

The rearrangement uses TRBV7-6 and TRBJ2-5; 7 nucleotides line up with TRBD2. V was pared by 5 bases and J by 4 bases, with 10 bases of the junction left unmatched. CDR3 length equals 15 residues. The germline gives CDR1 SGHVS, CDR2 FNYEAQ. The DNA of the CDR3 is TGTGCCAGCAGCGTACGGCGGGGGTCTGGAGAGACCCAGTACTTC. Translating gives CASSVRRGSGETQYF.

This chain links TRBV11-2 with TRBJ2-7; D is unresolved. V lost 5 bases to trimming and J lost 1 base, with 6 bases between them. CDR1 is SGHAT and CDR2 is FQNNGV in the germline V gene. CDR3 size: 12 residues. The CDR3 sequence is CASSLLSYEQYF. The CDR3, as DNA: TGTGCCAGCAGCCTACTATCCTACGAGCAGTACTTC.

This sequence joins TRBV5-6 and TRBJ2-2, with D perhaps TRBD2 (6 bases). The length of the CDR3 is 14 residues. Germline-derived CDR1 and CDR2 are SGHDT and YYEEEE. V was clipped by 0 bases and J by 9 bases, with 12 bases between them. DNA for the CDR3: TGTGCCAGCAGCTTGGGTCCGGGGGACCGGGAGCTGTTTTTT. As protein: CASSLGPGDRELFF. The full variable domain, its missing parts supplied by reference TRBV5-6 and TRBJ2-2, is DAGVTQSPTHLIKTRGQQVTLRCSPKSGHDTVSWYQQALGQGPQFIFQYYEEEERQRGNFPDRFSGHQFPNYSSELNVNALLLGDSALYLCASSLGPGDRELFFGEGSRLTVL.

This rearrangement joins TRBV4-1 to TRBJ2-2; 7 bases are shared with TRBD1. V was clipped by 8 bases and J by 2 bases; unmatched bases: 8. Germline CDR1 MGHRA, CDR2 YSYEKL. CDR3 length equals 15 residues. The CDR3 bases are TGCGCCAGCCGGACCGGGACAGTTAACACCGGGGAGCTGTTTTTT. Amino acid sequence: CASRTGTVNTGELFF.

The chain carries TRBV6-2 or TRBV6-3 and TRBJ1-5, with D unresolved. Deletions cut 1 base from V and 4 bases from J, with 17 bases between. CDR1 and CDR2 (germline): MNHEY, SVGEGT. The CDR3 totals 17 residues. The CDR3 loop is CASSYLAENRPNQPQHF. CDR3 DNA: TGTGCCAGCAGTTACTTGGCGGAAAACCGACCTAATCAGCCCCAGCATTTT.

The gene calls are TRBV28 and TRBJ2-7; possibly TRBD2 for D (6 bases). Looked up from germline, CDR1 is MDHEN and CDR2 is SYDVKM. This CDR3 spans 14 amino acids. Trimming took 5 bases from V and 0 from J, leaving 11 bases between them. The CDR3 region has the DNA TGTGCCAGCAGTAGGCCGGGAGACTCCTACGAGCAGTACTTC. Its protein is CASSRPGDSYEQYF.

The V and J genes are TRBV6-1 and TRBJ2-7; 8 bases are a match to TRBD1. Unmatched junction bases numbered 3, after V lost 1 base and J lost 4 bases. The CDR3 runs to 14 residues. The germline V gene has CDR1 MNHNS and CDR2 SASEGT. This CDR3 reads CASSEGYRGYEQYF. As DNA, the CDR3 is TGTGCCAGCAGTGAAGGTTACAGGGGGTACGAGCAGTACTTC.

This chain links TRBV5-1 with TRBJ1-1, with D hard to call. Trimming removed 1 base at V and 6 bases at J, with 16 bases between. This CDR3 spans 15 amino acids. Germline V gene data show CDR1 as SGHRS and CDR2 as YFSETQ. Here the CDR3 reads CASSLNSFVGAEAFF. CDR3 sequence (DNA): TGCGCCAGCAGCTTGAATAGTTTCGTAGGAGCTGAAGCTTTCTTT.

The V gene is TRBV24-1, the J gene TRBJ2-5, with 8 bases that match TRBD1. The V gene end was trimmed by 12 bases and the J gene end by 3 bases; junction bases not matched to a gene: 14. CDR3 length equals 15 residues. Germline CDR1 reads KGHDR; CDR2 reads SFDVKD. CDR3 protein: CALRHWDRKKETQYF. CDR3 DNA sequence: TGTGCCCTCAGGCACTGGGACAGGAAAAAAGAGACCCAGTACTTC.

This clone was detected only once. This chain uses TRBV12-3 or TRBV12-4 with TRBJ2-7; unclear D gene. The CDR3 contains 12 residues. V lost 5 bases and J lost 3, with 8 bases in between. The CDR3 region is CASSPSRYEQYF. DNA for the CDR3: TGTGCCAGCAGTCCTAGTCGCTACGAGCAGTACTTC.

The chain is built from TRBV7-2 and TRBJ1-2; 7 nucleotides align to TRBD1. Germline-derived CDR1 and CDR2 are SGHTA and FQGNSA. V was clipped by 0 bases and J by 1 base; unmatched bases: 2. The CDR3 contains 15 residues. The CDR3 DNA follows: TGTGCCAGCAGCTTAGCAGGGGGCAATAACTATGGCTACACCTTC. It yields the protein CASSLAGGNNYGYTF.

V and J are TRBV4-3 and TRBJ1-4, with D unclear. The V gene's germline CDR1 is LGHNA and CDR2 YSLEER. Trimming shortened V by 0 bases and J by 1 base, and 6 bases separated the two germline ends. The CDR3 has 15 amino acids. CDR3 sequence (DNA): TGCGCCAGCAGCCAAGATCGGGTAACTAATGAAAAACTGTTTTTT. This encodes CASSQDRVTNEKLFF.

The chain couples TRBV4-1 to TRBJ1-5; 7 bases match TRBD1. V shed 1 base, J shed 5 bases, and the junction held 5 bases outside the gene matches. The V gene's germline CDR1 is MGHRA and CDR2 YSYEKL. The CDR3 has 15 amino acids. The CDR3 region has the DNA TGCGCCAGCAGCCAAGGCGGCAGGGGGTATCAGCCCCAGCATTTT. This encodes CASSQGGRGYQPQHF.